This T cell receptor beta chain originates from a study of cytomegalovirus exposure and HLA in healthy donors. The CDR3 is made up of 15 amino acids. J lost 7 bases, V lost 5 bases, and 9 bases had no gene match. Germline V CDR1 and CDR2: SGHTA, FQGTGA. The PCR contained 60 Vbeta and 13 Jbeta primers. Sequencing used immunoSEQ multiplex PCR; TCRdb keeps in-frame clones, though not all of them. This sample has around 170,000 clones; around 80% occur once, and the top ten carry 1.3% to 1.5%. The sample taken for sequencing was PBMCs. The chain couples TRBV7-3 to TRBJ2-1, with 9 bases lining up with TRBD2. The origin of this receptor is a girl aged 10-17 years in good health and CMV-seropositive. Written as DNA, the CDR3 is TGTGCCAGCAGCCTTCTAGCGGGGTCGAGGAATGAGCAGTTCTTC. Translating it yields CASSLLAGSRNEQFF.